One sample yielded the 29 T cell receptor beta chains listed below, sequenced in a study of blood T cells in healthy people across ages. Sample-barcoded 5' priming and a J-beta primer mix drove a second PCR of about 6 to 11 cycles. In TCRdb, the 5' RACE reads were re-called with MiXCR into one record per CDR3 protein. The top ten hold 0.65% to 0.75% of the sample, which has around 1,000,000 distinct CDR3 sequences, less than 25% seen once. These data were also filed under a second study, of T cells of mothers and their children.

What was sequenced was blood. These receptors all stem from a girl aged 2 to 10 in good health.

J is TRBJ2-1 and V is TRBV12-3 or TRBV12-4; perhaps TRBD1 as D (5 bases). The assigned J gene may be wrong: the sequence end matches TRBJ2-5 better. The CDR3 sequence is 14 residues long. Written as DNA, the CDR3 is TGTGCCAGCAGGGCCCCGGACAACCAAGAGACCCAGTACTTC. Translating it yields CASRAPDNQETQYF.

This chain joins TRBV13 and TRBJ2-7, with D hard to call. Trimming removed 5 bases at V and 4 bases at J, with 6 bases between. The germline gives CDR1 PRHDT, CDR2 FYEKMQ (reference sequence). This CDR3 is built from 11 residues. The CDR3 bases are TGTGCCAGCAGCCACCAGTACGAGCAGTACTTC. Protein sequence: CASSHQYEQYF.

The genes are TRBV29-1 and TRBJ2-6, with 8 bases fitting TRBD1. This CDR3 has 15 residues. The V gene end was trimmed by 5 bases and the J gene end by 3 bases; junction bases not matched to a gene: 6. Germline CDR1 and CDR2: SQVTM and ANQGSEA. CDR3 in amino acids: CSVFSRGHGANVLTF. CDR3 sequence (DNA): TGCAGCGTTTTCTCCAGGGGGCATGGGGCCAACGTCCTGACTTTC.

This clonotype has a single count. This chain uses TRBV6-1 with TRBJ2-1, with 7 bases identical to TRBD2. The ends lost 3 bases at V and 5 bases at J; junction bases unmatched: 4. The V gene's germline CDR1 is MNHNS and CDR2 SASEGT. This CDR3 is built from 14 residues. This CDR3 is CASSETGGNNEQFF. CDR3 sequence (DNA): TGTGCCAGCAGTGAGACCGGGGGGAACAATGAGCAGTTCTTC.

The sample holds a few counts of this clonotype. The V gene is TRBV24-1, the J gene TRBJ2-2; D unresolved. The CDR3 length is 14 residues. The V end was cut by 0 bases, the J end by 6 bases, with 7 bases between. CDR1 KGHDR and CDR2 SFDVKD come from the germline V gene. The CDR3 is CATSDLTGSGELFF. The CDR3 DNA sequence: TGTGCCACCAGTGATTTGACGGGTTCCGGGGAGCTGTTTTTT.

To note about this clonotype: It may be a read error: a sequence one base away is much more abundant. J is TRBJ1-5 and V is TRBV20-1; unclear D gene. The CDR3 is 14 amino acids. From germline, CDR1 is DFQATT and CDR2 SNEGSKA (reference sequence). V lost 6 bases, J lost 6 bases, and 18 bases lay in between. Here the CDR3 reads CSAPLSPGGQPQHF. In DNA, the CDR3 is TGCAGTGCCCCCTTAAGCCCCGGCGGTCAGCCCCAGCATTTT.

This chain joins TRBV7-9 and TRBJ1-2; a weak D match, TRBD1 (5 bases). V lost 1 base, J lost 4 bases, and 10 bases lay in between. CDR3 length: 14 amino acids. The germline V gene encodes CDR1 SEHNR and CDR2 FQNEAQ (reference sequence). The CDR3 nucleotides read TGTGCCAGCAGCTTAGGGGGGGTTACCTATGGCTACACCTTC. It is translated as CASSLGGVTYGYTF. The whole variable domain, filled in from reference TRBV7-9 and TRBJ1-2, reads DTGVSQNPRHKITKRGQNVTFRCDPISEHNRLYWYRQTLGQGPEFLTYFQNEAQLEKSRLLSDRFSAERPKGSFSTLEIQRTEQGDSAMYLCASSLGGVTYGYTFGSGTRLTVV.

The table lists this clonotype with a few counts. This chain links TRBV2 with TRBJ2-5; 10 nucleotides match TRBD2. Matching the DNA end better, TRBJ2-7 makes the J call doubtful. The CDR3 contains 14 residues. The germline V gene has CDR1 SNHLY and CDR2 FYNNEI. The CDR3 sequence is CASSKLAGTYEQYF. In nucleotides, the CDR3 is TGTGCCAGCAGTAAACTAGCGGGAACCTACGAGCAGTACTTC.

This clonotype was detected a few times. The CDR3 spells CASSSSELAGDNEQFF. In DNA, the CDR3 is TGTGCCAGCAGCTCCTCAGAACTAGCGGGGGACAATGAGCAGTTCTTC. This chain connects TRBV11-1 to TRBJ2-1, with TRBD2 identical over 11 bases. Germline V gene data show CDR1 as SGHAT and CDR2 as FQDESV (reference sequence). The CDR3 loop spans 16 amino acids. V dropped 4 bases and J dropped 5; count of bases not matched to a gene: 7.

The V call is TRBV12-3 or TRBV12-4, the J call TRBJ2-4, with a weak D call TRBD1 (6 bases). This CDR3 has 15 amino acids. With 7 bases removed from V and 3 bases from J, the gap between germline ends came to 16 bases. For the CDR3, the DNA is TGTGCCAGCAATCCACAGGGTGGCCTCAAAAACATTCAGTACTTC. Protein product: CASNPQGGLKNIQYF.

The CDR3 region is CASSWGTAGGSPLHF. Written as DNA, the CDR3 is TGTGCCAGCAGCTGGGGGACGGCCGGGGGTTCACCCCTCCACTTT. The V call is TRBV5-6, the J call TRBJ1-6; D possibly corresponds to TRBD1 (5 bases). The germline V and J ends were trimmed by 3 bases and 9 bases, with 16 bases remaining between them. Germline assignment: CDR1 SGHDT and CDR2 YYEEEE. This CDR3 is 15 amino acids long. The variable domain in full, completed from reference TRBV5-6 and TRBJ1-6, reads DAGVTQSPTHLIKTRGQQVTLRCSPKSGHDTVSWYQQALGQGPQFIFQYYEEEERQRGNFPDRFSGHQFPNYSSELNVNALLLGDSALYLCASSWGTAGGSPLHFGNGTRLTVT.

The table lists this clonotype with a few counts. This chain links TRBV6-6 with TRBJ2-3; no clear D gene. This CDR3 is 15 amino acids long. Germline CDR1 is MNHNY and CDR2 is SVGAGI (reference sequence). V was cut by 5 bases and J by 4 bases, with 16 bases left in between. In DNA, the CDR3 is TGTGCCAGCAGTCCCACTTCTCTCCTGGCAGATACGCAGTATTTT. Amino acids: CASSPTSLLADTQYF.

This clonotype has a handful of counts. The gene calls are TRBV19 and TRBJ2-1; possible D gene TRBD2, 5 bases. V lost 7 bases to trimming and J lost 5 bases, with 9 bases between them. This CDR3 has 12 residues. The V gene's germline CDR1 is LNHDA and CDR2 SQIVND (reference sequence). In DNA, the CDR3 is TGTGCCAGTATCGACTATAACAATGAGCAGTTCTTC. Encoded protein: CASIDYNNEQFF.

This clonotype was picked up a small number of times. This rearrangement joins TRBV7-2 to TRBJ2-6; D remains ambiguous. The CDR3 sequence is 19 residues long. The ends were cut back, 1 base at V and 0 bases at J, with 16 bases in the middle. Germline CDR1 is SGHTA and CDR2 is FQGNSA. The CDR3 DNA is TGTGCCAGCAGCTTAGGCCGGCTCTCGCCCTACTCTGGGGCCAACGTCCTGACTTTC. Encoded protein: CASSLGRLSPYSGANVLTF.

The chain recombines TRBV20-1 with TRBJ2-5; 8 positions match TRBD2. The CDR3 loop spans 17 amino acids. V lost 2 bases and J lost 2; bases outside the gene matches: 13. The germline V gene has CDR1 DFQATT and CDR2 SNEGSKA (reference sequence). Written as DNA, the CDR3 is TGCAGTGCTAGATTGGGGACTAGAATAACCCTACAAGAGACCCAGTACTTC. Translation: CSARLGTRITLQETQYF.

Only a few counts were recorded for this clonotype. This chain uses TRBV5-4 with TRBJ2-5; TRBD2 might be the D (6 bases). The assigned J gene may be wrong: the sequence end matches TRBJ2-1 better. Germline V gives CDR1 SGHNT, CDR2 YYREEE (reference sequence). This CDR3 comprises 12 residues. In DNA form, the CDR3 reads TGTGCCAGCAGCGTTAGCGGTAGTGAGCAGTTCTTC. Translating gives CASSVSGSEQFF.

This clonotype was found a few times. This chain joins TRBV29-1 and TRBJ2-1; D is possibly TRBD2 (6 bases). The V gene's germline CDR1 is SQVTM and CDR2 ANQGSEA. Trimming removed 5 bases at V and 10 bases at J, with 21 bases between. This CDR3 is 14 amino acids long. The DNA for the CDR3 is TGCAGCGTTTTCGTCGAGGGAGGCAGGGTAGAGCAGTTCTTC. Its translation: CSVFVEGGRVEQFF.

The chain combines TRBV20-1 with TRBJ2-5; TRBD1 might be the D (5 bases). The CDR3 has 14 amino acids. V lost 1 base and J lost 5, with 14 bases in between. Germline loops: CDR1 DFQATT, CDR2 SNEGSKA (reference sequence). The CDR3 coding sequence is TGCAGTGCTAGAGCAGGGAATGGTAGGGAGACCCAGTACTTC. Its protein product is CSARAGNGRETQYF.

This clonotype was recorded once. The chain recombines TRBV10-3 with TRBJ2-5; tentatively, D is TRBD1 (6 bases). CDR1 and CDR2 (germline): ENHRY, SYGVKD. CDR3 length equals 14 residues. Between the trimmed V and J ends, which lost 3 bases and 1 base, there was a span of 9 bases. The CDR3 region is CAISEHRAQETQYF. The CDR3 bases are TGTGCCATCAGTGAACACAGGGCCCAAGAGACCCAGTACTTC.

A single count supports this clonotype. One junction end does not reproduce the germline sequence, and a read error may be involved. The V gene is TRBV5-1, the J gene TRBJ2-5; possibly TRBD2 for D (5 bases). Gene TRBJ2-1 matches the end of the DNA better, so the J call may be wrong. This CDR3 contains 13 residues. The germline V gene encodes CDR1 SGHRS and CDR2 YFSETQ. CDR3 nucleotides: TGCGTCAGCAGCTTGGCTGAGGGTCCTGAGCAGTTCTTC. It translates to CVSSLAEGPEQFF.

This clonotype was detected a few times. V gene TRBV7-8 combines with J gene TRBJ1-3, with D possibly being TRBD1 (6 bases). CDR3 length equals 15 residues. Between the trimmed V and J ends, which lost 6 bases and 4 bases, there was a span of 16 bases. Germline values: CDR1 SGHVS, CDR2 FQNEAQ. CDR3 region: CASRNNRVTGNTIYF. DNA of the CDR3: TGTGCCAGCAGAAACAACAGGGTGACCGGAAACACCATATATTTT.

This clonotype was counted only a few times. The V and J genes are TRBV12-3 or TRBV12-4 and TRBJ2-3, with D hard to call. This CDR3 is built from 14 residues. V dropped 5 bases and J dropped 0 bases, with 9 bases sitting between them. The CDR3 region has the DNA TGTGCCAGCAGTCGTGGACCCAGCACAGATACGCAGTATTTT. Translating gives CASSRGPSTDTQYF.

The V call is TRBV28, the J call TRBJ2-7; D is uncertain. Germline V gene lookup returns CDR1 MDHEN and CDR2 SYDVKM. The CDR3 spans 12 residues. V lost 2 bases, J lost 6 bases, and 8 bases lay in between. Here the CDR3 DNA reads TGTGCCAGCAGTTTACGTGACCTCGAGCAGTACTTC. Translated: CASSLRDLEQYF.

The rearrangement links TRBV7-9 to TRBJ2-3; 8 positions match TRBD1. V trimming: 6 bases; J trimming: 2 bases; junction bases outside the gene matches: 7. The CDR3 loop spans 15 amino acids. Germline CDR1 reads SEHNR; CDR2 reads FQNEAQ (reference sequence). This CDR3 is CASRLGQGNTDTQYF. For the CDR3, the DNA is TGTGCCAGCAGGCTAGGACAGGGTAACACAGATACGCAGTATTTT.

This clonotype was found a few times. J is TRBJ2-4 and V is TRBV29-1; D not certain. Germline CDR1 is SQVTM and CDR2 is ANQGSEA. V was cut by 0 bases and J by 9 bases, with 9 bases left in between. The CDR3 totals 12 residues. The CDR3 here is CSVEDQLAIQYF. CDR3 coding DNA: TGCAGCGTTGAAGATCAGTTGGCCATTCAGTACTTC.

This clonotype has just a few counts. The V and J genes are TRBV28 and TRBJ2-1, with D perhaps matching TRBD2 (6 bases). CDR3 length: 17 residues. V lost 4 bases, J lost 1 base, and 17 bases lay in between. Germline V gene sequence: CDR1 MDHEN, CDR2 SYDVKM. As DNA, the CDR3 is TGTGCCAGCAGTTCCCCGGGACTTCCAGGGTCCTACAATGAGCAGTTCTTC. Translated, it gives CASSSPGLPGSYNEQFF.

This clonotype appeared a few times. This CDR3 is CASSYYYGGYEQYF. CDR3 coding DNA: TGTGCCAGCAGTTATTATTACGGGGGCTACGAGCAGTACTTC. The rearrangement uses TRBV6-5 and TRBJ2-7; weak D call: TRBD2 (6 bases). Looked up from germline, CDR1 is MNHEY and CDR2 is SVGAGI. V lost 3 bases, J lost 3 bases, and 12 bases lay in between. The CDR3 runs to 14 residues.

Here the CDR3 reads CSARDGGRIYNEQFF. The CDR3 DNA reads as TGCAGTGCTAGAGATGGCGGACGTATCTACAATGAGCAGTTCTTC. The chain uses TRBV20-1 and TRBJ2-1; D not resolved. CDR1 and CDR2 (germline): DFQATT, SNEGSKA (reference sequence). Trimming stripped 0 bases from V and 3 bases from J, with 12 bases between. CDR3 size: 15 residues.

V gene TRBV6-2 or TRBV6-3 combines with J gene TRBJ2-4; D is perhaps TRBD2 (6 bases). The germline CDR1 and CDR2 sequences are MNHEY and SVGEGT. This CDR3 has 15 residues. The V and J ends lost 6 bases and 6 bases respectively, with 18 bases between them. The CDR3 reads CASRQTRSDSNIQYF. DNA of the CDR3: TGTGCCAGCAGGCAGACTAGATCTGACTCAAACATTCAGTACTTC.